Detailed here is one TCR beta chain. Original data processing: By means of reference gene primer amplification, nucleated cell counts were estimated. Generated by immunoSEQ multiplex PCR, the TCRdb table keeps only in-frame clones and is missing some. The V and J calls and clone size were taken over from that table, and D and trimming were inferred from the DNA. Here the sample spans around 100,000 clones, around nine tenths being singletons. This specimen belongs to a study of blood T cell repertoires in COVID-19. The overall study: The origin of the acute and convalescent COVID-19 samples was the United States, Italy and Spain. Sources were T cells, B-cell-depleted T cells, or PBMCs; the material itself was cDNA or gDNA.

V was shortened by 0 bases and J by 0 bases, with 11 bases between the two germline ends. The germline V gene has CDR1 SGHRS and CDR2 YFSETQ. This CDR3 contains 16 residues. The gene calls are TRBV5-1 and TRBJ2-3; D not certain. Sequences were obtained from peripheral blood. The receptor's source is a human donor in a cohort sampled during active COVID-19. The CDR3 nucleotides read TGCGCCAGCAGCTTGGATCCGACTGTTAGCACAGATACGCAGTATTTT. This gives the protein CASSLDPTVSTDTQYF.